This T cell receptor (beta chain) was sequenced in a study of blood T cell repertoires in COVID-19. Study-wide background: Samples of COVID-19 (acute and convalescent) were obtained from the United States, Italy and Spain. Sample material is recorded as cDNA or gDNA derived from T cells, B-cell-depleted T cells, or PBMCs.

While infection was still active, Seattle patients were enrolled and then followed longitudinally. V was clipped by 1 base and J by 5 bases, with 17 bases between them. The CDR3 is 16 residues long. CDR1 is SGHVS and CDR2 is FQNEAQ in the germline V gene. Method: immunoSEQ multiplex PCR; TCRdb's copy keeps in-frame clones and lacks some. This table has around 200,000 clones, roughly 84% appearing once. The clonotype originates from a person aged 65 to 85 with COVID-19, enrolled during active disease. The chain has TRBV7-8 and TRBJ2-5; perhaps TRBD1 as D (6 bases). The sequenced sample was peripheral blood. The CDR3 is CASSLVDTGWGETQYF. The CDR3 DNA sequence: TGTGCCAGCAGCTTAGTGGACACAGGGTGGGGGGAGACCCAGTACTTC.